The 3 T cell receptor beta chains below all came from one sample that was sequenced in a study of OX40 agonist ivuxolimab in advanced cancers. Some clones are missing from TCRdb's copy, which holds only in-frame ones; the method was immunoSEQ multiplex PCR. The sample has tens of thousands of clones, 88% seen once. The input for sequencing was CD4+ or CD8+ T cells sorted from blood, taken in a trial of the OX40 agonist ivuxolimab. The source is an adult with an advanced solid tumor such as melanoma, head and neck, liver or kidney cancer.

CDR3 sequence reads: CATQSDSPLHF. For the CDR3, the DNA is TGTGCCACCCAATCTGATTCACCCCTCCACTTT. The genes are TRBV28 and TRBJ1-6; D not resolved. Germline V lookup: CDR1 MDHEN, CDR2 SYDVKM. V was cut by 10 bases and J by 8 bases, with 9 bases left in between. The CDR3 sequence is 11 residues long.

The V and J genes are TRBV7-3 and TRBJ2-7; TRBD1 matches 7 bases. The CDR3 sequence is 16 residues long. Trimming took 0 bases from V and 2 from J; bases not matched to a gene: 7. Germline V lookup: CDR1 SGHTA, CDR2 FQGTGA. This CDR3 reads CASSLTASGGPYEQYF. As DNA, the CDR3 is TGTGCCAGCAGCTTAACCGCTTCAGGGGGACCCTACGAGCAGTACTTC.

This clone came up once. J is TRBJ2-5 and V is TRBV5-8, with unresolved D. Trimming removed 4 bases at V and 2 bases at J, with 3 bases between. CDR3 size: 11 residues. CDR1 is SGHTS, CDR2 YDEGEE, per germline. CDR3 in amino acids: CASSIQETQYF. The CDR3 nucleotides are TGTGCCAGCAGCATTCAAGAGACCCAGTACTTC.